This T cell receptor beta chain was sequenced for a study of blood T cell repertoires in COVID-19. Whole-study context: PBMCs, B-cell-depleted T cells, or T cells were the source of the cDNA or gDNA that made up the material.

Assay used: immunoSEQ multiplex PCR; TCRdb lists only in-frame clones, some missing. The sample shows some 300,000 clones, around 90% of them seen only once. Patients from Seattle were sampled longitudinally, starting during active infection. Germline loops: CDR1 SGHRS, CDR2 YFSETQ. V lost 5 bases and J lost 8, with 16 bases in between. The CDR3 has 13 amino acids. V and J are TRBV5-1 and TRBJ1-2; maybe TRBD1 (5 bases). The receptor was isolated from a woman aged 45-59 years with COVID-19, enrolled during active disease. Sequenced input: peripheral blood. The CDR3 sequence: CASSSDPKGGYTF. In nucleotides, the CDR3 is TGCGCCAGCAGTTCTGACCCCAAGGGGGGCTACACCTTC. Filled out from reference TRBV5-1 and TRBJ1-2, the complete variable domain reads KAGVTQTPRYLIKTRGQQVTLSCSPISGHRSVSWYQQTPGQGLQFLFEYFSETQRNKGNFPGRFSGRQFSNSRSEMNVSTLELGDSALYLCASSSDPKGGYTFGSGTRLTVV.